Listed here is a single TCR beta chain. The antigen is unknown. This sample stems from a study of post-analysis software for immune sequencing data. General observations from the study: Controls had lower frequencies than patients of about 5 TRBV segments, which included TRBV5-6, TRBV5-1 and TRBV20-1.

CDR1 and CDR2 (germline): MNHNS, SASEGT. J gave up 0 bases and V 10 bases, and 12 bases lay outside the gene matches. This CDR3 comprises 16 residues. TCR beta cDNA libraries included unique molecular identifiers. There were 1 to 10 million T cells, and 450,000 to 550,000 cDNA molecules came from them. MiXCR, run by TCRdb on the PCR reads, gives a single entry per CDR3 protein. The sample has some 370,000 distinct CDR3 sequences; less than 40% are singletons. The sample was blood. The V and J genes are TRBV6-1 and TRBJ1-1; 9 nucleotides match TRBD1. The TCR sequence derives from a girl aged 10 to 17 with multiple sclerosis. The CDR3 region is CANEARTGVLNTEAFF. CDR3 coding DNA: TGTGCCAACGAGGCGAGGACAGGGGTTTTGAACACTGAAGCTTTCTTT.